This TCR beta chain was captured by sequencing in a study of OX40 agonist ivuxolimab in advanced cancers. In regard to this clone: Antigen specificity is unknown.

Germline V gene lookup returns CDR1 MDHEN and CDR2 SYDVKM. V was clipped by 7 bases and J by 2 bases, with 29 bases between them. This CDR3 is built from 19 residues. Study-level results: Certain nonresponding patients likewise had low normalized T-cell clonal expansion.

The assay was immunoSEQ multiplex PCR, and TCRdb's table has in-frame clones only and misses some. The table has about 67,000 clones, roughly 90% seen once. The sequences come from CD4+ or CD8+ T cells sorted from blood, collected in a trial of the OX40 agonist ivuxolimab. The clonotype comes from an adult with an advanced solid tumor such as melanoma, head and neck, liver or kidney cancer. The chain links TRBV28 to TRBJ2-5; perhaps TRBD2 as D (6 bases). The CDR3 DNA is TGTGCCAGCATCACAGGAGGGTCAGCTGGTCTTTACCTTCAAGAGACCCAGTACTTC. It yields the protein CASITGGSAGLYLQETQYF.